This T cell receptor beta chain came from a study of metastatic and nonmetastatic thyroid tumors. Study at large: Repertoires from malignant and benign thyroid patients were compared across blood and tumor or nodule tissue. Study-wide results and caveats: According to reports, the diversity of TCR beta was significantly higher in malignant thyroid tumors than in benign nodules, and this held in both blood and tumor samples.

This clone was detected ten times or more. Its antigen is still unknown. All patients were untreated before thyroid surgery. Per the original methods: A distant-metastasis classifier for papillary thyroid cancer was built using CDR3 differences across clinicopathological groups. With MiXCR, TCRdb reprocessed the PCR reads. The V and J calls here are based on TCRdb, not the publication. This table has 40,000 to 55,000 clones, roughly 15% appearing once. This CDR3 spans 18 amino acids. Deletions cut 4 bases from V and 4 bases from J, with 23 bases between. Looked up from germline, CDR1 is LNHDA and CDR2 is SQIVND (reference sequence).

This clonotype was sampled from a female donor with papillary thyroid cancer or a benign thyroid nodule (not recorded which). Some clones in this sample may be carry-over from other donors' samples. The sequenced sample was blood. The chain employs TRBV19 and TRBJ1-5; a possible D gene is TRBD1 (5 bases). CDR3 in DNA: TGTGCCAGTAGTAGGACTTCGGGGGGATCCGGGGTTAATCAGCCCCAGCATTTT. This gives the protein CASSRTSGGSGVNQPQHF.